These T cell receptor beta chains were read from a single sample in a study of T cell repertoires in cytomegalovirus infection. TCRdb used MiXCR to reprocess the reads, holding one entry per CDR3 protein. This sample has about 310,000 distinct CDR3 sequences; roughly 15% occur once, and the top ten carry more than 10%. Sequenced material: PBMCs. These receptors were collected from a human donor in good health (CMV status not recorded). Some clones in this sample may be carry-over from other donors' samples. CDR3s include the opening cysteine and the closing phenylalanine or tryptophan. The order of the fields is V gene, clone size, J gene, D gene, CDR3 DNA, CDR3 protein. A D gene is named only where the DNA matches it firmly. Size is stated for part of the rows, as once, few or many counts, or as a class when the clone is expanded.

>TRBV7-2|many|TRBJ2-4|NA
TGTGCCAGCAGCTCTTCAACAGTCACCGCGGGTATTCAGTACTTC
CASSSSTVTAGIQYF
>TRBV20-1|few|TRBJ1-2|NA
TGCAGTGCTAGCGAGAATCAACCGAATGGCTACACCTTC
CSASENQPNGYTF
>TRBV12-3/TRBV12-4|many|TRBJ1-5|NA
TGTGCCAGCAGTTTAGAGTGGGGGGGCGCAGGGCAGCCCCAGCATTTT
CASSLEWGGAGQPQHF
>TRBV20-1|NA|TRBJ1-3|TRBD1
TGCAGTGCTAAGACAGGGCTGCTCTCTGGAAACACCATATATTTT
CSAKTGLLSGNTIYF
>TRBV7-2|many|TRBJ1-2|NA
TGTGCCAGCAGTCCAGGGATGGGGAACTATGGCTACACCTTC
CASSPGMGNYGYTF
>TRBV25-1|few|TRBJ1-2|TRBD1
TGTGCCAGCATCCCTTCGACAGGGGGACGTGGCTACACCTTC
CASIPSTGGRGYTF
>TRBV12-3/TRBV12-4|many|TRBJ2-3|TRBD1
TGTGCCAGCAGTCCATGGGTGGGGGGACAGGTGCCGGATACGCAGTATTTT
CASSPWVGGQVPDTQYF
>TRBV12-3/TRBV12-4|many|TRBJ1-2|NA
TGTGCCACCAAATTAGGGGGCTACACCTTC
CATKLGGYTF
>TRBV25-1|NA|TRBJ2-7|NA
TGTGCCAGCAGCACCGGGACACATCGTGTCTTC
CASSTGTHRVF
>TRBV7-2|many|TRBJ1-1|NA
TGTGCCAGCAGCCTCATACAGGGTAGGAACACTGAAGCTTTCTTT
CASSLIQGRNTEAFF
>TRBV29-1|few|TRBJ2-7|TRBD1
TGCAGCGTCCAACCCGACAGGGCCCACGAGCAGTACTTC
CSVQPDRAHEQYF
>TRBV14|few|TRBJ2-2|NA
TGTGCCAGCAGCCACTCCGGGACGGCCGGGGAGCTGTTTTTT
CASSHSGTAGELFF
>TRBV7-3|few|TRBJ1-1|NA
TGTGCCAGCAGCCGTAGTCCCGGTGAAGCTTTCTTT
CASSRSPGEAFF
>TRBV23-1|few|TRBJ2-1|NA
TGCGCCACCCGGAGGGCGGGGGCGAATGAGCAGTTCTTC
CATRRAGANEQFF